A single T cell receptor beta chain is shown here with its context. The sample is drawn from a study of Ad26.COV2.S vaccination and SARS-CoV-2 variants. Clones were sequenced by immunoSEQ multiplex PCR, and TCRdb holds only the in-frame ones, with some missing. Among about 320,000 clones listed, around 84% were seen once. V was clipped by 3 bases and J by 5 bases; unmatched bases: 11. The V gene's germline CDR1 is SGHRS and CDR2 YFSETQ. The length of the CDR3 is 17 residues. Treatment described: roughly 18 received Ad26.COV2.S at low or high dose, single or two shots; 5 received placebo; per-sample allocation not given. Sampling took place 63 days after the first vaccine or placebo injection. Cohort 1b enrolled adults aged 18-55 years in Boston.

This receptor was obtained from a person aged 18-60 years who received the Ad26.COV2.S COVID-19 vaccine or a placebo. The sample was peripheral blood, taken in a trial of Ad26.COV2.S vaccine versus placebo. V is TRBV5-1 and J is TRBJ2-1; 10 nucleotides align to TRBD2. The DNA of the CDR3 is TGCGCCAGCAGCTGGGGTCCAACTAGCGGGACCCACAATGAGCAGTTCTTC. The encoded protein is CASSWGPTSGTHNEQFF.